These T cell receptor beta chains were read from a single sample in a study of blood T cells in healthy people across ages. One entry per CDR3 protein, called by TCRdb with MiXCR from the 5' RACE reads. The table includes hundreds of thousands of distinct CDR3 sequences, around 42% detected once. The sample consisted of blood. The receptors originated from a man aged 55 to 70 in good health. Each CDR3 is given with its conserved first and last residue. D genes are given only for firm matches. A clone size is listed for some rows: how often the clone was seen (once, few, many), or a class if it is expanded.

d_call | j_call | v_call | clone_size | cdr3_aa | cdr3_nt
NA | TRBJ2-7 | TRBV29-1 | NA | CSVERGREQYF | TGCAGCGTTGAGCGAGGGCGCGAGCAGTACTTC
NA | TRBJ2-5 | TRBV11-2 | NA | CASSLGQIPQETQYF | TGTGCCAGCAGCTTAGGGCAGATTCCCCAAGAGACCCAGTACTTC
NA | TRBJ2-5 | TRBV29-1 | many | CSVAASEETQYF | TGCAGCGTCGCTGCTAGCGAGGAGACCCAGTACTTC
TRBD2 | TRBJ2-2 | TRBV27 | NA | CASGSRRGDTGELFF | TGTGCCAGCGGCTCGAGGCGGGGGGACACCGGGGAGCTGTTTTTT
NA | TRBJ2-7 | TRBV11-2 | NA | CASSRGTSDYEQYF | TGTGCCAGCAGCAGGGGCACGTCGGACTACGAGCAGTACTTC
NA | TRBJ1-4 | TRBV24-1 | few | CATSDGQPANEKLFF | TGTGCCACCAGTGATGGACAGCCGGCTAATGAAAAACTGTTTTTT
TRBD1 | TRBJ2-3 | TRBV7-9 | NA | CASSLEGAAQYF | TGTGCCAGCAGCTTAGAGGGGGCCGCCCAGTATTTT
TRBD2 | TRBJ2-7 | TRBV27 | few | CASSPSSGALSYEQYF | TGTGCCAGCAGTCCTTCTAGCGGGGCCCTCTCCTACGAGCAGTACTTC
NA | TRBJ2-3 | TRBV4-1 | NA | CASSQDPSGTVGTDTQYF | TGCGCCAGCAGCCAAGATCCCAGCGGGACAGTGGGCACAGATACGCAGTATTTT
NA | TRBJ2-3 | TRBV14 | once | CASSQEGAFRSTDTQYF | TGTGCCAGCAGCCAAGAAGGCGCATTCAGAAGCACAGATACGCAGTATTTT
NA | TRBJ1-5 | TRBV12-3/TRBV12-4 | NA | CASSFVDPRAIQPQHF | TGTGCCAGCAGTTTCGTTGACCCCCGGGCCATTCAGCCCCAGCATTTT
NA | TRBJ2-7 | TRBV5-4 | NA | CASSRDLPSYEQYF | TGTGCCAGCAGCCGGGACTTGCCCTCCTACGAGCAGTACTTC
NA | TRBJ2-1 | TRBV7-6 | NA | CASSLKISAYNEQFF | TGTGCCAGCAGCTTAAAAATATCTGCTTACAATGAGCAGTTCTTC
TRBD2 | TRBJ2-1 | TRBV2 | NA | CASSAGTSTEQFF | TGTGCCAGCAGTGCCGGGACTAGTACTGAGCAGTTCTTC
TRBD1 | TRBJ2-7 | TRBV5-5 | NA | CASSLEGQFPYEQYF | TGTGCCAGCAGCTTGGAGGGACAGTTTCCCTACGAGCAGTACTTC
NA | TRBJ1-1 | TRBV12-3/TRBV12-4 | NA | CASRKTGRTEAFF | TGTGCCAGCAGGAAAACAGGGCGCACTGAAGCTTTCTTT
TRBD1 | TRBJ1-5 | TRBV6-2/TRBV6-3 | NA | CASRSATGGAWSNQPQHF | TGTGCCAGCAGGTCCGCGACAGGGGGCGCCTGGAGCAATCAGCCCCAGCATTTT
NA | TRBJ1-2 | TRBV4-3 | NA | CASSQDPGWVGTF | TGCGCCAGCAGCCAAGATCCGGGGTGGGTAGGCACCTTC
NA | TRBJ2-5 | TRBV5-1 | many | CASSLDRAETQYF | TGCGCCAGCAGCTTGGACAGGGCAGAGACCCAGTACTTC
NA | TRBJ2-7 | TRBV6-2/TRBV6-3 | NA | CASSYPEVGGAYEQYF | TGTGCCAGCAGTTACCCCGAGGTCGGCGGGGCCTACGAGCAGTACTTC
TRBD1 | TRBJ1-2 | TRBV6-5 | few | CASSYLQGGGYTF | TGTGCCAGCAGTTACTTACAGGGGGGTGGCTACACCTTC
NA | TRBJ2-5 | TRBV6-1 | few | CASDPSVGGETQYF | TGTGCCTCTGATCCTAGCGTCGGTGGGGAGACCCAGTACTTC
NA | TRBJ2-7 | TRBV15 | NA | CATSRVFGPYEQYF | TGTGCCACCAGCAGAGTGTTCGGCCCCTACGAGCAGTACTTC
NA | TRBJ1-1 | TRBV12-3/TRBV12-4 | NA | CASSLGGIGRAFF | TGTGCCAGCAGTTTAGGGGGGATTGGGAGGGCTTTCTTT
NA | TRBJ2-1 | TRBV3-1 | NA | CASSQGVLGVGEQFF | TGTGCCAGCAGCCAAGGGGTATTAGGGGTGGGTGAGCAGTTCTTC
NA | TRBJ2-7 | TRBV19 | NA | CASSPGDVYEQYF | TGTGCCAGTAGCCCAGGGGACGTCTACGAGCAGTACTTC
NA | TRBJ2-5 | TRBV7-8 | NA | CASSHGLFETQYF | TGTGCCAGCAGCCACGGACTTTTCGAGACCCAGTACTTC
TRBD1 | TRBJ2-7 | TRBV7-2 | NA | CASSPTTGGLSGQYF | TGTGCCAGCAGCCCCACGACAGGGGGCCTCTCCGGGCAGTACTTC
NA | TRBJ2-7 | TRBV29-1 | NA | CSVRVTTYEQYF | TGCAGCGTTCGAGTTACTACCTACGAGCAGTACTTC
TRBD1 | TRBJ2-7 | TRBV25-1 | few | CASSGPGQGYEQYF | TGTGCCAGCAGTGGGCCCGGACAGGGCTACGAGCAGTACTTC
NA | TRBJ1-2 | TRBV6-1 | NA | CASSRDTTNYGYTF | TGTGCCAGCAGCCGGGACACCACCAACTATGGCTACACCTTC
NA | TRBJ2-5 | TRBV20-1 | few | CSARWAASQETQYF | TGCAGTGCTAGGTGGGCGGCCAGTCAAGAGACCCAGTACTTC
NA | TRBJ2-7 | TRBV30 | few | CAWSIVASRQVQYF | TGTGCCTGGAGTATTGTCGCCTCGAGACAGGTGCAGTACTTC
NA | TRBJ2-5 | TRBV6-6 | many | CASSKPRETQYF | TGTGCCAGCAGCAAACCCCGGGAGACCCAGTACTTC
TRBD2 | TRBJ2-1 | TRBV20-1 | many | CSAGLGSSGTSSYNEQFF | TGCAGTGCTGGACTGGGGTCTAGCGGGACAAGCTCCTACAATGAGCAGTTCTTC
NA | TRBJ2-7 | TRBV20-1 | NA | CSARVRRVKHEQYF | TGCAGTGCCAGAGTGCGGAGGGTTAAACACGAGCAGTACTTC
NA | TRBJ2-5 | TRBV11-2 | few | CASSFILNQETQYF | TGTGCCAGCAGCTTCATATTAAACCAAGAGACCCAGTACTTC
NA | TRBJ1-4 | TRBV4-3 | NA | CASSQSCTYQEKLFF | TGCGCCAGCAGCCAAAGCTGCACCTATCAAGAAAAACTGTTTTTT
NA | TRBJ2-1 | TRBV7-9 | NA | CASSKGRNSYNEQFF | TGTGCCAGCAGCAAGGGACGGAACTCCTACAATGAGCAGTTCTTC
NA | TRBJ1-2 | TRBV12-3/TRBV12-4 | NA | CASTVLDLSGSGYTF | TGTGCCAGCACCGTCCTGGATCTTAGCGGGTCTGGCTACACCTTC
NA | TRBJ2-1 | TRBV30 | NA | CAWVRGGSYNEQFF | TGTGCCTGGGTGAGGGGAGGCTCCTACAATGAGCAGTTCTTC
TRBD1 | TRBJ2-7 | TRBV12-3/TRBV12-4 | NA | CASQGTGYGYEQYF | TGTGCCAGCCAAGGGACAGGCTACGGCTACGAGCAGTACTTC
NA | TRBJ2-3 | TRBV20-1 | NA | CSASPTETSSTDTQYF | TGCAGTGCTAGCCCGACAGAAACTTCTAGCACAGATACGCAGTATTTT
NA | TRBJ1-5 | TRBV4-3 | NA | CASSQEGGVNQPQHF | TGCGCCAGCAGCCAAGAAGGGGGGGTAAATCAGCCCCAGCATTTT
NA | TRBJ2-5 | TRBV25-1 | NA | CASSESRLETQYF | TGTGCCAGCAGTGAATCTCGGCTGGAGACCCAGTACTTC
NA | TRBJ2-3 | TRBV29-1 | NA | CSVGTAVDTQYF | TGCAGCGTAGGGACTGCTGTAGATACGCAGTATTTT
TRBD1 | TRBJ1-2 | TRBV29-1 | NA | CSVQGQGYGYTF | TGCAGCGTTCAGGGACAGGGATATGGCTACACCTTC
NA | TRBJ2-7 | TRBV3-1 | NA | CASSQGRFSYEQYF | TGTGCCAGCAGCCAGGGCAGGTTCTCCTACGAGCAGTACTTC
NA | TRBJ2-7 | TRBV14 | NA | CASSLTGTLTPYEQYF | TGTGCCAGCAGTCTCACAGGGACACTAACACCCTACGAGCAGTACTTC
TRBD1 | TRBJ2-1 | TRBV29-1 | few | CSVGTDLVYNEQFF | TGCAGCGTCGGGACAGATCTCGTCTACAATGAGCAGTTCTTC
TRBD1 | TRBJ2-7 | TRBV30 | NA | CAWSVNRGSYEQYF | TGTGCCTGGAGTGTAAACAGGGGATCCTACGAGCAGTACTTC
TRBD1 | TRBJ2-6 | TRBV2 | few | CAGQGASGANVLTF | TGTGCCGGACAGGGGGCCTCTGGGGCCAACGTCCTGACTTTC
NA | TRBJ2-1 | TRBV20-1 | NA | CSAKSREASSYNEQFF | TGCAGTGCTAAATCTAGGGAGGCGAGCTCCTACAATGAGCAGTTCTTC
NA | TRBJ1-6 | TRBV13 | few | CASSRTGSSYNSPLHF | TGTGCCAGCAGCCGGACGGGGAGCTCCTATAATTCACCCCTCCACTTT
TRBD2 | TRBJ2-7 | TRBV7-8 | NA | CASSSRGGLLHEQYF | TGTGCCAGCAGCTCCCGCGGGGGGCTACTGCACGAGCAGTACTTC
NA | TRBJ2-7 | TRBV4-1 | NA | CASSQSSGAYEQYF | TGCGCCAGCAGCCAGTCCTCAGGGGCCTACGAGCAGTACTTC